A selection of T cell receptor beta chains follows, all from one sample in a study of control samples from healthy donors and cancer patients. Profiling relied on immunoSEQ multiplex PCR, and the TCRdb table lists in-frame clones only, not all of them. The sample records about 120,000 clones, roughly 84% being singletons. Sequencing used blood. The receptors originated from a man between 35 and 55 years old in good health. The CDR3 runs from the conserved cysteine through the conserved F or W. Fields, in order: J gene, V gene, clone size, D gene, CDR3 protein, CDR3 DNA. D genes are given only for firm matches. Clone sizes are given selectively: once, few, many, or a class where the clone is expanded.

>TRBJ1-2|TRBV7-9|-|TRBD1
CASSQGQGSYTF
TGTGCCAGCAGCCAAGGACAGGGAAGCTACACCTTC
>TRBJ2-1|TRBV7-9|-|-
CASSLGLYNEQFF
TGTGCCAGCAGCCTCGGACTCTACAATGAGCAGTTCTTC
>TRBJ1-3|TRBV4-1|-|-
CASSQGQSSSGNTIYF
TGCGCCAGCAGCCAAGGACAGTCTAGCTCTGGAAACACCATATATTTT
>TRBJ2-5|TRBV11-2|-|-
CASSLNRAPLQETQYF
TGTGCCAGCAGCTTAAACCGCGCACCACTTCAAGAGACCCAGTACTTC
>TRBJ2-7|TRBV7-2|-|-
CASSSPNQGYEQYF
TGTGCCAGCAGCTCTCCGAACCAGGGGTACGAGCAGTACTTC
>TRBJ2-3|TRBV18|-|-
CASSPWGTPGDTQYF
TGTGCCAGCTCACCATGGGGGACCCCCGGAGATACGCAGTATTTT
>TRBJ1-1|TRBV20-1|-|-
CSASHIGLNTEAFF
TGCAGTGCTAGTCATATTGGGTTAAACACTGAAGCTTTCTTT
>TRBJ1-2|TRBV19|-|TRBD1
CASSIALGQGLNCGYTF
TGTGCCAGTAGTATAGCCCTAGGACAGGGCCTGAACTGTGGCTACACCTTC
>TRBJ2-1|TRBV2|-|-
CASSGEYGEYNEQFF
TGTGCCAGCAGCGGCGAATACGGGGAGTACAATGAGCAGTTCTTC
>TRBJ2-5|TRBV29-1|-|TRBD2
CSVRSGWGTQYF
TGCAGCGTGCGTAGCGGGTGGGGGACCCAGTACTTC
>TRBJ2-7|TRBV29-1|-|TRBD1
CSVEDRQGYYEQYF
TGCAGCGTTGAAGATCGACAGGGCTACTACGAGCAGTACTTC
>TRBJ2-3|TRBV29-1|-|TRBD2
CTLRGGASDTQYF
TGCACTCTTCGCGGGGGGGCCTCAGATACGCAGTATTTT
>TRBJ2-3|TRBV29-1|few|-
CILLLGRQCTDTQYF
TGCATCCTCTTGTTAGGGAGACAGTGCACAGATACGCAGTATTTT
>TRBJ1-5|TRBV19|-|TRBD1
CASRTGELQPQHF
TGTGCCAGTAGGACAGGGGAATTACAGCCCCAGCATTTT
>TRBJ1-2|TRBV6-5|-|-
CASRGQRSNYGYTF
TGTGCCAGCAGAGGACAGAGATCTAACTATGGCTACACCTTC
>TRBJ1-5|TRBV4-1|-|TRBD1
CASSQRDRSNQPQHF
TGCGCCAGCAGCCAACGGGACAGGTCCAATCAGCCCCAGCATTTT
>TRBJ1-4|TRBV4-3|once|-
CASSQGHVANEKLFF
TGCGCCAGCAGCCAGGGACATGTAGCTAATGAAAAACTGTTTTTT
>TRBJ1-1|TRBV3-1/TRBV3-2|-|-
CASSQAQLNTEAFF
TGTGCCAGCAGCCAAGCGCAGTTGAACACTGAAGCTTTCTTT
>TRBJ1-1|TRBV7-9|-|-
CASSLQGSEAFF
TGTGCCAGCAGCTTACAGGGGAGTGAAGCTTTCTTT
>TRBJ2-2|TRBV11-3|-|-
CASSLVMDTGELFF
TGTGCCAGCAGCTTAGTAATGGACACCGGGGAGCTGTTTTTT
>TRBJ1-2|TRBV11-3|-|-
CASSLDGGYGYTF
TGTGCCAGCAGCTTAGACGGGGGGTATGGCTACACCTTC
>TRBJ1-3|TRBV30|-|TRBD1
CAWSLQGFSGNTIYF
TGTGCCTGGAGTTTACAGGGGTTCTCTGGAAACACCATATATTTT
>TRBJ2-7|TRBV7-2|-|-
CASSLEVSYEQYF
TGTGCCAGCAGCTTAGAGGTTTCCTACGAGCAGTACTTC
>TRBJ1-3|TRBV4-3|-|-
CASSRHVGGSGNTIYF
TGCGCCAGCAGCCGCCACGTCGGGGGCTCTGGAAACACCATATATTTT
>TRBJ2-2|TRBV7-2|few|TRBD1
CASSSRTGAIGTGELFF
TGTGCCAGCAGCTCCCGGACAGGGGCTATTGGCACCGGGGAGCTGTTTTTT
>TRBJ1-1|TRBV7-9|-|TRBD1
CASSPQGAGVTEAFF
TGTGCCAGCAGCCCTCAGGGGGCGGGGGTCACTGAAGCTTTCTTT
>TRBJ2-7|TRBV5-4|-|TRBD1
CASSKGQSYEQYF
TGTGCCAGCAGCAAGGGACAGTCCTACGAGCAGTACTTC
>TRBJ1-4|TRBV2|-|TRBD1
CASSQTGGNEKLFF
TGTGCCAGCAGCCAGACAGGGGGCAATGAAAAACTGTTTTTT
>TRBJ1-4|TRBV3-1/TRBV3-2|-|-
CASSQGTGLNEKLFF
TGTGCCAGCAGCCAAGGCACAGGCCTTAATGAAAAACTGTTTTTT
>TRBJ1-1|TRBV4-2|-|-
CASSQDEGSGIWEPNTEAFF
TGTGCCAGCAGCCAAGATGAGGGGTCGGGGATTTGGGAGCCGAACACTGAAGCTTTCTTT
>TRBJ1-2|TRBV7-9|-|-
CASRDLGPGYTF
TGTGCCAGCCGCGACCTGGGCCCTGGCTACACCTTC
>TRBJ2-3|TRBV6-4|-|-
CASRREGGQSDTQYF
TGTGCCAGCAGGAGGGAGGGTGGACAGTCAGATACGCAGTATTTT
>TRBJ2-7|TRBV3-1/TRBV3-2|-|-
CASSQLPLTYEQYF
TGTGCCAGCAGCCAACTACCGCTGACCTACGAGCAGTACTTC
>TRBJ2-7|TRBV29-1|-|-
CSVHNAYEQYF
TGCAGCGTGCATAACGCCTACGAGCAGTACTTC
>TRBJ2-3|TRBV7-3|-|-
CASSLKGDTQYF
TGTGCCAGCAGCTTAAAAGGAGATACGCAGTATTTT
>TRBJ1-1|TRBV6-1|-|TRBD1
CASSASGTGARNTEAFF
TGTGCCAGCAGTGCCTCCGGGACAGGGGCCCGGAACACTGAAGCTTTCTTT
>TRBJ1-5|TRBV19|few|-
CASSSQGFDRAKPQHF
TGTGCCAGTTCTTCTCAGGGTTTTGACCGAGCAAAGCCCCAGCATTTT
>TRBJ2-3|TRBV27|-|-
CASRQGHSTDTQYF
TGTGCCAGCAGACAGGGTCATAGCACAGATACGCAGTATTTT
>TRBJ2-5|TRBV19|-|-
CASSRTTQETQYF
TGTGCCAGTAGTCGAACCACGCAAGAGACCCAGTACTTC
>TRBJ2-1|TRBV12-3/TRBV12-4|-|-
CASSPRAGRQFF
TGTGCCAGCAGTCCCCGGGCTGGGAGGCAGTTCTTC
>TRBJ2-5|TRBV11-2|-|-
CASSFRRGGETQYF
TGTGCCAGCAGCTTTCGACGGGGTGGAGAGACCCAGTACTTC
>TRBJ2-7|TRBV7-6|-|-
CASSSDQGYEQYF
TGTGCCAGCAGCTCCGATCAGGGGTACGAGCAGTACTTC
>TRBJ2-7|TRBV14|-|TRBD1
CASSRDSDSYEQYF
TGTGCCAGCAGTCGGGACAGCGACTCCTACGAGCAGTACTTC
>TRBJ2-1|TRBV29-1|once|TRBD2
CSASGGAYNEQFF
TGCAGCGCGTCGGGGGGGGCCTACAATGAGCAGTTCTTC
>TRBJ1-1|TRBV7-9|-|-
CASSLENTEAFF
TGTGCCAGCAGCTTGGAGAACACTGAAGCTTTCTTT